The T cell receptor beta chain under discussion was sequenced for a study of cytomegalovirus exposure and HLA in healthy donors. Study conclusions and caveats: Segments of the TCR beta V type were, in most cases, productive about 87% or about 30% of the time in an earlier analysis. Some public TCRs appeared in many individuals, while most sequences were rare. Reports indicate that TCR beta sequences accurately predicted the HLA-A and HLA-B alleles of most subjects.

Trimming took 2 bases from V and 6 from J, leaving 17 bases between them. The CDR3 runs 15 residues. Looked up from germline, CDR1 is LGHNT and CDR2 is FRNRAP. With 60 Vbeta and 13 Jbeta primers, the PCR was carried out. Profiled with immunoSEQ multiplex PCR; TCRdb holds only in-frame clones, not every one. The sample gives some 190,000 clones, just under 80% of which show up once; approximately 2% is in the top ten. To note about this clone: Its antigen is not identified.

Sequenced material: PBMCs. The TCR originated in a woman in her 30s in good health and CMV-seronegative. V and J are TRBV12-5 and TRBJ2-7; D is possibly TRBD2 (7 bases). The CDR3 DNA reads TGTGCTAGTGGTTTGTCGGGGGGCAGGGGTGGCGAGCAGTACTTC. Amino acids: CASGLSGGRGGEQYF.